This T cell receptor (beta chain) was found in a study of a mutant IDH1 vaccine in newly diagnosed glioma. Study-level background: Every participant had undergone radiotherapy, temozolomide, or both before, and most underwent both.

Sequenced by immunoSEQ multiplex PCR; TCRdb stores in-frame clones only, minus some. The data hold about 50,000 clones, with about nine tenths observed a single time. Germline CDR1 and CDR2: SGHDT and YYEEEE. V trimming: 3 bases; J trimming: 8 bases; junction bases outside the gene matches: 1. The CDR3 spans 13 residues. As to time point: baseline, week 1 (first vaccination visit). Described treatment: pre-vaccination baseline after standard-of-care therapy. The chain couples TRBV5-6 to TRBJ1-4; 10 bases align to TRBD1. Here the sequenced sample was PBMCs, taken from a glioma patient treated with radiotherapy, temozolomide or both. The source of this sequence is a man aged 35 to 55 with glioma. The CDR3 DNA is TGTGCCAGCAGCTGGGGACAGGGGGAAAAACTGTTTTTT. Translating gives CASSWGQGEKLFF.